This entry concerns a single T cell receptor beta chain. This sample stems from a study of blood T cell repertoires in COVID-19. Study-wide background: Some COVID-19 samples were acute and others convalescent; all came from the United States, Italy and Spain. T cells, B-cell-depleted T cells, or PBMCs supplied cDNA or gDNA.

As handled by the study authors: Nucleated cell counts were estimated from reference gene primer amplification. Sequenced by immunoSEQ multiplex PCR; TCRdb stores in-frame clones only, minus some. Clone size and the V and J calls come from that table; the DNA yielded D and trimming. This table has a few hundred thousand clones, around 83% appearing once. The CDR3 extends over 15 amino acids. Looked up from germline, CDR1 is GTSNPN and CDR2 is SVGIG (reference sequence). Trimming took off 0 bases at V and 2 bases at J, with 14 bases between the two ends. The clonotype comes from a woman aged 50 to 60 with acute or convalescent COVID-19. The J gene is TRBJ2-7, the V gene TRBV30, with D maybe TRBD1 (5 bases). Input material: peripheral blood. The CDR3 loop reads CAWSVGVRVAYEQYF. The CDR3 DNA is TGTGCCTGGAGTGTAGGGGTCCGCGTTGCCTACGAGCAGTACTTC.